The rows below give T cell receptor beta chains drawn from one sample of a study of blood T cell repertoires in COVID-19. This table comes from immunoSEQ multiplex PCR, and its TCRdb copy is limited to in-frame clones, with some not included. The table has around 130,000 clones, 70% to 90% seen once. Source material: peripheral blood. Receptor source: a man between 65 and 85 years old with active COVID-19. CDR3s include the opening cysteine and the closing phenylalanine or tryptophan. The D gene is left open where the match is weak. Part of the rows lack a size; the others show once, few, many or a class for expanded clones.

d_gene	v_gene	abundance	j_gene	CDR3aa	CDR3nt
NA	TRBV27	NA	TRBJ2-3	CASSFRLGSTDTQYF	TGTGCCAGCAGTTTTAGACTAGGGTCAACAGATACGCAGTATTTT
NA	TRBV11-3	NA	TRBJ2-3	CASSPKSVPIYSDTQYF	TGTGCCAGCAGCCCCAAAAGCGTTCCCATCTACTCAGATACGCAGTATTTT
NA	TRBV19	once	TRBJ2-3	CASSILGATDTQYF	TGTGCCAGTAGTATACTGGGGGCCACAGATACGCAGTATTTT
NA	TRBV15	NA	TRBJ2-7	CATSLAMSYEQYF	TGTGCCACCAGCTTAGCTATGAGCTACGAGCAGTACTTC
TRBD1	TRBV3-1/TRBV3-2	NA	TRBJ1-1	CASSHLGQVEAFF	TGTGCCAGCAGCCACTTAGGACAGGTTGAAGCTTTCTTT
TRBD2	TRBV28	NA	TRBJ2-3	CASSPGTSGFSGDTQYF	TGTGCCAGCAGCCCCGGGACTAGCGGCTTCAGTGGAGATACGCAGTATTTT
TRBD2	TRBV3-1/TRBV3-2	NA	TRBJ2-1	CASSQRTTGTNPYNEQFF	TGTGCCAGCAGCCAACGGACAACCGGGACTAACCCCTACAATGAGCAGTTCTTC
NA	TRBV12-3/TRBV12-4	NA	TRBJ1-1	CASNLNYRSRAFF	TGTGCCAGCAACCTCAATTACAGGAGCAGGGCTTTCTTT
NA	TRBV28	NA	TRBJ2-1	CASRGSAATSYNEQFF	TGTGCCAGCAGGGGTAGCGCGGCCACTTCCTACAATGAGCAGTTCTTC
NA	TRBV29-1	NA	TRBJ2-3	CSVEEAGASTDTQYF	TGCAGCGTTGAAGAGGCAGGGGCAAGCACAGATACGCAGTATTTT
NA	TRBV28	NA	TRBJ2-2	CASSLRTPPSGELFF	TGTGCCAGCAGTTTGCGGACACCACCGAGCGGGGAGCTGTTTTTT
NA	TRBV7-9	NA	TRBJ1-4	CASSSAGATNEKLFF	TGTGCCAGCAGCTCGGCGGGAGCAACTAATGAAAAACTGTTTTTT
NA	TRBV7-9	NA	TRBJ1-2	CASSLLPLGYTF	TGTGCCAGCAGCTTACTCCCCCTGGGCTACACCTTC
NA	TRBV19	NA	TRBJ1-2	CASSRGGLDYGYTF	TGTGCCAGTTCGCGGGGGGGGCTGGACTATGGCTACACCTTC
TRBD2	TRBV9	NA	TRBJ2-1	CASSVSGRAHNEQFF	TGTGCCAGCAGCGTTAGCGGGAGGGCCCACAATGAGCAGTTCTTC
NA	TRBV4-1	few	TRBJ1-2	CASSQDRTLRTF	TGCGCCAGCAGCCAAGATCGGACACTCCGTACCTTC
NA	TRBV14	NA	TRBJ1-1	CASSQDRLLNTEAFF	TGTGCCAGCAGCCAAGACAGGCTCCTGAACACTGAAGCTTTCTTT
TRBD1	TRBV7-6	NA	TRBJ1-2	CASSPTTGGGYGYTF	TGTGCCAGCAGCCCCACGACAGGGGGCGGCTATGGCTACACCTTC
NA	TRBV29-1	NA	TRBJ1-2	CSGGGGRGYGYTF	TGCAGCGGTGGAGGTGGGCGAGGCTATGGCTACACCTTC
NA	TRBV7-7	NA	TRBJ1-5	CAAFLRGGEPQHF	TGTGCCGCCTTCCTTCGGGGGGGGGAGCCCCAGCATTTT
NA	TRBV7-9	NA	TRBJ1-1	CASSSGQFAEAFF	TGTGCCAGCAGCAGCGGACAGTTCGCTGAAGCTTTCTTT
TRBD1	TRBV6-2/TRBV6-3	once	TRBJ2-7	CASSSDRGFSYEQYF	TGTGCCAGCAGTTCGGACAGGGGATTCTCCTACGAGCAGTACTTC
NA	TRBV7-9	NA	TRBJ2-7	CASSLTQVHEQYF	TGTGCCAGCAGCTTAACGCAGGTCCACGAGCAGTACTTC
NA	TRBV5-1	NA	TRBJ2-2	CASSLSEGPNTGELFF	TGCGCCAGCAGCTTGTCCGAGGGTCCGAACACCGGGGAGCTGTTTTTT
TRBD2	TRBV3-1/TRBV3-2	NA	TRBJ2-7	CASSQGAGSGGSSYEQYF	TGTGCCAGCAGCCAGGGGGCCGGTAGCGGGGGAAGCTCCTACGAGCAGTACTTC
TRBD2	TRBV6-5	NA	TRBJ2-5	CASSGTSGIIETQYF	TGTGCCAGCAGCGGGACTAGCGGGATTATCGAGACCCAGTACTTC
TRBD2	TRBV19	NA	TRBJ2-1	CASSIGTSGRMDNEQFF	TGTGCCAGTAGTATCGGGACTAGCGGGAGGATGGACAATGAGCAGTTCTTC
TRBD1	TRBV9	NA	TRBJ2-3	CASSVAGGTGGTDTQYF	TGTGCCAGCAGCGTAGCGGGGGGGACAGGGGGCACAGATACGCAGTATTTT
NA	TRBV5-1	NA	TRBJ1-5	CASSAGGSNQPQHF	TGCGCCAGCAGCGCCGGGGGGAGCAATCAGCCCCAGCATTTT
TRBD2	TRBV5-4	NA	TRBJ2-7	CASSIWTSGSPEQYF	TGTGCCAGCAGCATCTGGACTAGCGGGAGCCCCGAGCAGTACTTC
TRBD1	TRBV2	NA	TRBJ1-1	CASRLQGGRTEAFF	TGTGCCAGCAGACTACAGGGGGGGAGGACTGAAGCTTTCTTT
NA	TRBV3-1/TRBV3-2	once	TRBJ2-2	CASSQGSTGAGELFF	TGTGCCAGCAGCCAAGGTTCGACCGGAGCCGGGGAGCTGTTTTTT
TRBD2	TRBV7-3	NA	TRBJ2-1	CASSVLAGGPINEQFF	TGTGCCAGCAGCGTATTAGCGGGAGGGCCGATCAATGAGCAGTTCTTC
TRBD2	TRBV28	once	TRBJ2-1	CASSSLGGRAHNEQFF	TGTGCCAGCAGTTCCCTAGGCGGGAGGGCCCACAATGAGCAGTTCTTC
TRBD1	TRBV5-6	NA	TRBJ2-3	CASSPTNRGTYTDTQYF	TGTGCCAGCAGCCCTACAAACAGGGGGACGTACACAGATACGCAGTATTTT
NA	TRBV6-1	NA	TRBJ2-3	CASSENGGATQYF	TGTGCCAGCAGTGAAAACGGCGGTGCAACGCAGTATTTT
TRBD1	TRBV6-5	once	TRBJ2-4	CASQGAQWNIQYF	TGTGCCAGCCAGGGGGCGCAATGGAACATTCAGTACTTC
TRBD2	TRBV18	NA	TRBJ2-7	CASSPPGLGGYEQYF	TGTGCCAGCTCACCACCGGGACTAGGAGGGTACGAGCAGTACTTC
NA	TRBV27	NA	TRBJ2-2	CASIIGGRRVNTGELFF	TGTGCCAGCATAATTGGCGGAAGACGGGTGAACACCGGGGAGCTGTTTTTT
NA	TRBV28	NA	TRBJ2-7	CASTGSSHEQYF	TGTGCCAGCACCGGGAGCTCCCACGAGCAGTACTTC
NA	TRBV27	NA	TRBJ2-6	CASSLEQLSSGANVLTF	TGTGCCAGCAGTTTAGAACAGTTAAGCTCTGGGGCCAACGTCCTGACTTTC
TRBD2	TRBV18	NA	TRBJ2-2	CATPSGGVTAGELFF	TGTGCCACCCCCAGCGGGGGCGTGACGGCCGGGGAGCTGTTTTTT
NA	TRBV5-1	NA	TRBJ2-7	CASGPASSYEQYF	TGCGCCAGCGGCCCAGCGTCGTCCTACGAGCAGTACTTC
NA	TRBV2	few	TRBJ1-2	CASSLRPDSGGYTF	TGTGCCAGCAGCCTCCGCCCGGACTCGGGAGGCTACACCTTC
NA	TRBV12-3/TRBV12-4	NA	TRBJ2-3	CVSGGSADTQYF	TGTGTCTCGGGGGGCAGCGCAGATACGCAGTATTTT
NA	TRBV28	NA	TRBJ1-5	CASRGWGDNQPQHF	TGTGCCAGCAGGGGATGGGGGGACAATCAGCCCCAGCATTTT
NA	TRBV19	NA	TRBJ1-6	CASSIGGPNSPLHF	TGTGCCAGTAGTATCGGAGGGCCAAATTCACCCCTCCACTTT
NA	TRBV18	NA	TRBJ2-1	CASSPPSRPGNEQFF	TGTGCCAGCTCACCACCTAGCAGACCTGGGAATGAGCAGTTCTTC
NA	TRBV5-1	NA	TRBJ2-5	CASRSDSQETQYF	TGCGCCAGCAGATCGGACAGCCAAGAGACCCAGTACTTC
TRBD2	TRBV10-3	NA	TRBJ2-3	CAIRPGGAGDTQYF	TGTGCCATCAGGCCCGGGGGGGCGGGAGATACGCAGTATTTT
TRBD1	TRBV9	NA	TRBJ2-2	CASSVPGQGAPSTGELFF	TGTGCCAGCAGCGTTCCGGGACAGGGGGCGCCTAGCACCGGGGAGCTGTTTTTT
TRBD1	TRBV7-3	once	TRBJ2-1	CASSEGTAYNEQFF	TGTGCCAGCAGCGAAGGGACAGCCTACAATGAGCAGTTCTTC
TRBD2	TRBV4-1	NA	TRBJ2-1	CASSQVSGSIDEQFF	TGCGCCAGCAGCCAAGTTAGCGGGAGCATTGATGAGCAGTTCTTC
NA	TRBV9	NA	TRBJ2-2	CASSVVGTWNTGELFF	TGTGCCAGCAGCGTAGTAGGGACTTGGAACACCGGGGAGCTGTTTTTT
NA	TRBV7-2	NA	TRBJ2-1	CASTVGRGNEQFF	TGTGCCAGTACGGTGGGCCGGGGGAATGAGCAGTTCTTC
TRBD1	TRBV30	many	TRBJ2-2	CAWRNRGNTGELFF	TGTGCCTGGAGGAACAGGGGGAACACCGGGGAGCTGTTTTTT
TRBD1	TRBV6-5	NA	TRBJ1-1	CASSYSYRGRTEAFF	TGTGCCAGCAGTTACTCATACAGGGGGAGGACTGAAGCTTTCTTT
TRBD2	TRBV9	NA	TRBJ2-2	CASSAISMLAGGNTGELFF	TGTGCCAGCAGCGCCATCAGCATGCTAGCGGGAGGGAACACCGGGGAGCTGTTTTTT
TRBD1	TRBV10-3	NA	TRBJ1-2	CAISEPRTGDLNYGYTF	TGTGCCATCAGTGAGCCCCGGACAGGGGACCTTAACTATGGCTACACCTTC